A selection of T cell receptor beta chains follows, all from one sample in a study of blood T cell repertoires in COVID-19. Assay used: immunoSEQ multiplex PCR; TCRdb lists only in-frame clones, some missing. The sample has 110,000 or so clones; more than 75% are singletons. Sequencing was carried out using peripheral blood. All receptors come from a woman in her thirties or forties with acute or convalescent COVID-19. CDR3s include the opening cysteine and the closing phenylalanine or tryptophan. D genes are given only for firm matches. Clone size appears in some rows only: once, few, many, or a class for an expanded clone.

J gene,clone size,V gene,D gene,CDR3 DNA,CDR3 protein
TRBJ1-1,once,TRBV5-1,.,TGCGCCAGCAGCACCAAAGTGGGCGGGGGGCAAGCTTTCTTT,CASSTKVGGGQAFF
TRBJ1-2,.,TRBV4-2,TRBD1,TGTGCCAGCACTCCTGGACAGGGGCACTATGGCTACACCTTC,CASTPGQGHYGYTF
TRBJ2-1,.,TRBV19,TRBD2,TGTGCCAGTAGTCGGGGGGGCGGGTACTCCTACAATGAGCAGTTCTTC,CASSRGGGYSYNEQFF
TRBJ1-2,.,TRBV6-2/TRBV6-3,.,TGTGCCAGCAGTTCCCAAAGAGAAGCGATATATGGCTACACCTTC,CASSSQREAIYGYTF
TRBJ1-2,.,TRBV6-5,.,TGTGCCAGCAGTTACTCCAGGGGAGATGGCTACACCTTC,CASSYSRGDGYTF
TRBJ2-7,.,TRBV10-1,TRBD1,TGCGCCAGCAGTCCATCTCGACAGGGTCACGAGCAGTACTTC,CASSPSRQGHEQYF
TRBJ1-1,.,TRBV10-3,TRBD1,TGTGCCATTAGCAGGGGGCCCGGGGACACTGAAGCTTTCTTT,CAISRGPGDTEAFF
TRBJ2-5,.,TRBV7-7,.,TGTGCCAGCAGCCGAAACCGGGAGTACCAAGAGACCCAGTACTTC,CASSRNREYQETQYF
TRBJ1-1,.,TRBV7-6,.,TGTGCCAGCAGCCCCCTAGCTAATCCCGGGCACACTGAAGCTTTCTTT,CASSPLANPGHTEAFF
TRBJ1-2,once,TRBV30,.,TGTGCCTGGAACCCCTCCCCCCCAGACTATGGCTACACCTTC,CAWNPSPPDYGYTF
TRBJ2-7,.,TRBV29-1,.,TGCAGCGTCCGTCGGGGGGCGCTTTCGGACGAGCAGTACTTC,CSVRRGALSDEQYF
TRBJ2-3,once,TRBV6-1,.,TGTGCCAGCAGTGATCCTAGTAGAACAGATACGCAGTATTTT,CASSDPSRTDTQYF
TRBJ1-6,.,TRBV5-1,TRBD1,TGCGCCAGCAGCTTGGCGGACAGGAATAATTCACCCCTCCACTTT,CASSLADRNNSPLHF
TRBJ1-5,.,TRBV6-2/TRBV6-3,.,TGTGCCAGCAGTTACGGGCCCAATCAGCCCCAGCATTTT,CASSYGPNQPQHF
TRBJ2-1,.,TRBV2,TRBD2,TGTGCCAGCAGAGGGACTAGCGGGGGGCATGAGCAGTTCTTC,CASRGTSGGHEQFF
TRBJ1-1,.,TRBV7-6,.,TGTGCCAGCAGCCCCCGGGGTAATGAAGCTTTCTTT,CASSPRGNEAFF
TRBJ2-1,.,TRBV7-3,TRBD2,TGTGCCAGCAGCTCCTCCGGGACTAGCGGATACAATGAGCAGTTCTTC,CASSSSGTSGYNEQFF
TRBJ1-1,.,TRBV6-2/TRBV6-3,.,TGTGCCAGCAGTTACCTGACAGGAACGAAGTCTGAAGCTTTCTTT,CASSYLTGTKSEAFF
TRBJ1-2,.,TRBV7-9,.,TGTGCCAGCAGCTTAGTAAGGGGTACGGATGGCTACACCTTC,CASSLVRGTDGYTF
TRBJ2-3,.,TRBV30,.,TGTGCCTGGAGCCAGGGGGGTGGGGATACGCAGTATTTT,CAWSQGGGDTQYF
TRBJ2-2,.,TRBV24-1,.,TGTGCCACCAGTGATTTTGGGGGGGCGGTCATCACCGGGGAGCTGTTTTTT,CATSDFGGAVITGELFF
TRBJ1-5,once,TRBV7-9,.,TGTGCCAGCAGCCGAACCTTAGGACAGATGGATCAGCCCCAGCATTTT,CASSRTLGQMDQPQHF
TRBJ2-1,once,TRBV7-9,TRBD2,TGTGCCAGCACCACCGGGACTAGCGTTTACAATGAGCAGTTCTTC,CASTTGTSVYNEQFF
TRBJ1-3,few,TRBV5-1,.,TGCGCCAGCAGCCCCGGAGGGTCTGGAAACACCATATATTTT,CASSPGGSGNTIYF
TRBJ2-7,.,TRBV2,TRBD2,TGTGCCAGCAGCGGGCCGGGACTAGCGGGGGTCTACGAGCAGTACTTC,CASSGPGLAGVYEQYF
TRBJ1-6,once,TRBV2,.,TGTGCCAGCAGGCGGACAAGCACGCATTCACCCCTCCACTTT,CASRRTSTHSPLHF
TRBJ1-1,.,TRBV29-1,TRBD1,TGCAGCGCAAGACAGGGGATTCAGGGCACTGAAGCTTTCTTT,CSARQGIQGTEAFF
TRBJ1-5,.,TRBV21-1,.,TGTGCCAGCAGCAAAAGACCTAACTCCGCCGGGACAGACTACGAAAATCAGCCCCAGCATTTT,CASSKRPNSAGTDYENQPQHF
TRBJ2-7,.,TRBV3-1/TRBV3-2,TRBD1,TGTGCCAGCAGCCAAGATCCGGGACAGGGGTACGAGCAGTACTTC,CASSQDPGQGYEQYF
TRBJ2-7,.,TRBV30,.,TGTGCCTGGAGTGTTACAGGGACCGGGGTTTACTTC,CAWSVTGTGVYF
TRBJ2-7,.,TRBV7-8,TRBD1,TGTGCCAGCAGCTTAGAGACAGGGGATTATCCGAAGCAGTACTTC,CASSLETGDYPKQYF
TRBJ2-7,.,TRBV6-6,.,TGTGCCACGCTACCTAGGGGGTTGTCAGCCGGAGGCGAGCAGTACTTC,CATLPRGLSAGGEQYF
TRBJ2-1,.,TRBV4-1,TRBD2,TGCGCCAGCAGCCAATTTATCTATTTTGTCGCGGGGGAGCGCCTCTACAATGAGCAGTTCTTC,CASSQFIYFVAGERLYNEQFF
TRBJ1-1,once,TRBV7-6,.,TGTGCCAGCAGCCGTTCGGGAGGGGCGCCCACTGAAGCTTTCTTT,CASSRSGGAPTEAFF
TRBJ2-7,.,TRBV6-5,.,TGTGCCAGCTGCTTCCGACAGGCCTACGAGCAGTACTTC,CASCFRQAYEQYF
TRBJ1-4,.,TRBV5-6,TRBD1,TGTGCCAGCAGCTACGACAGGGCAGATGAAAAACTGTTTTTT,CASSYDRADEKLFF
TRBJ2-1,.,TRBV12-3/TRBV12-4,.,TGTGCCAGCAGTGTCGGTGAGCAGTTCTTC,CASSVGEQFF
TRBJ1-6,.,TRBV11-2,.,TGTGCCAGCAGGTCCCCGGGACTTGGTAATTCACCCCTCCACTTT,CASRSPGLGNSPLHF
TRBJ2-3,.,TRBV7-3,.,TGTGCCAGCAGCCCTCGGGGAGCGGGCGGCACAGATACGCAGTATTTT,CASSPRGAGGTDTQYF
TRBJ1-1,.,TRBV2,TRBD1,TGTGCCAGCAGTGACCCGGGACAGAAGAACACTGAAGCTTTCTTT,CASSDPGQKNTEAFF
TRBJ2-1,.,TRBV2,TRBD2,TGTGCCAGCAGGGAGGCGGGAGGATCCTACAATGAGCAGTTCTTC,CASREAGGSYNEQFF
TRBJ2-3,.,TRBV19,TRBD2,TGTGCCAGTAGATTCAGACTAGCGGGGGGACCAGATACGCAGTATTTT,CASRFRLAGGPDTQYF